This T cell receptor beta chain comes out of a study of T cell responses to AZD1222 COVID-19 vaccine. Repertoires were generated with immunoSEQ multiplex PCR, while TCRdb's copy carries only in-frame clones and drops some. The sample shows around 80,000 clones, roughly 90% of them seen only once. From germline, CDR1 is MNHNY and CDR2 SVGAGI (reference sequence). This CDR3 spans 15 amino acids. After removal of 6 bases from V and 1 base from J, the junction contained 8 bases not matched to a gene. V is TRBV6-6 and J is TRBJ1-1; 7 nucleotides align to TRBD1. Here the sequenced sample was peripheral blood, taken on day 0 of AZD1222 vaccination. The TCR was taken from an adult in good health. The CDR3 sequence: CASSYTGETNTEAFF. The CDR3 nucleotides read TGTGCCAGCAGCTACACAGGGGAAACGAACACTGAAGCTTTCTTT.